Each of the 14 T cell receptor beta chains below was sequenced from the same sample in a study of Graves' ophthalmopathy and Graves' hyperthyroidism. RNA transcripts yielded amplified TCR beta CDR3 regions. HTBI primers were employed in first-round RT-PCR, then a second-round multiplex PCR followed. TCRdb reprocessed the multiplex PCR reads via MiXCR and lists one record per CDR3 protein. The repertoire holds over a million distinct CDR3 sequences, about two fifths seen once, with over 8.5% in the top ten. Source material: peripheral blood or thyroid tissue (not recorded which). These receptors all come from an adult man with Graves' hyperthyroidism.

Of note for this clonotype: The junction does not match germline at one end; this may be a read error. This chain links TRBV10-3 with TRBJ2-7; D may be TRBD2 (5 bases). Germline V gene sequence: CDR1 ENHRY, CDR2 SYGVKD. There are 13 residues in the CDR3. CDR3 nucleotides: TGTGCCATCAGTGAGCCTACCTTTGGGGAGCAATACTTC. This codes for CAISEPTFGEQYF.

The chain has TRBV5-6 and TRBJ2-7; D could derive from TRBD1 or TRBD2 (5 bases each). The germline V gene encodes CDR1 SGHDT and CDR2 YYEEEE. The V and J ends lost 4 bases and 2 bases respectively, with 16 bases between them. This CDR3 has 15 amino acids. CDR3 coding DNA: TGTGCCAGCAGCCCCCTTCGAGGGGTCCCCTACGAGCAGTACTTC. It encodes CASSPLRGVPYEQYF.

This clonotype was seen ten or more times. The rearrangement joins TRBV7-9 to TRBJ2-7; TRBD1 matches at 10 bases. Germline-derived CDR1 and CDR2 are SEHNR and FQNEAQ (reference sequence). The ends lost 5 bases at V and 2 bases at J; junction bases unmatched: 6. The CDR3 totals 15 residues. The CDR3 sequence: CASSDSGTGAYEQYF. CDR3 coding DNA: TGTGCCAGCAGCGACTCCGGGACAGGGGCCTACGAGCAGTACTTC. Based on the CDR3 plus reference TRBV7-9 and TRBJ2-7, the full variable domain is DTGVSQNPRHKITKRGQNVTFRCDPISEHNRLYWYRQTLGQGPEFLTYFQNEAQLEKSRLLSDRFSAERPKGSFSTLEIQRTEQGDSAMYLCASSDSGTGAYEQYFGPGTRLTVT.

The V call is TRBV5-1, the J call TRBJ1-1; perhaps TRBD1 as D (6 bases). This CDR3 has 13 residues. CDR1 is SGHRS, CDR2 YFSETQ, per germline. V lost 4 bases, J lost 4 bases, and 11 bases lay in between. The CDR3: CASSLRGTTEAFF. CDR3 nucleotides: TGCGCCAGCAGCCTGAGGGGGACCACTGAAGCTTTCTTT. Using reference TRBV5-1 and TRBJ1-1 for the parts outside the CDR3, the full variable domain is KAGVTQTPRYLIKTRGQQVTLSCSPISGHRSVSWYQQTPGQGLQFLFEYFSETQRNKGNFPGRFSGRQFSNSRSEMNVSTLELGDSALYLCASSLRGTTEAFFGQGTRLTVV.

This chain uses TRBV19 with TRBJ1-1; weak D call: TRBD1 (5 bases). The CDR3 length is 13 residues. The germline V gene encodes CDR1 LNHDA and CDR2 SQIVND (reference sequence). The V end was cut by 4 bases, the J end by 7 bases, with 13 bases between. The CDR3 coding sequence is TGTGCCAGTAGTAAACGGGGGTATAGTGAAGCTTTCTTT. This sequence encodes CASSKRGYSEAFF.

This clonotype was seen repeatedly, ten times or more. The rearrangement links TRBV5-1 to TRBJ2-7, with D unclear. V was cut by 4 bases and J by 0 bases, with 14 bases left in between. CDR1 and CDR2 (germline): SGHRS, YFSETQ. The length of the CDR3 is 15 residues. Here the CDR3 DNA reads TGCGCCAGCAGCCCCCTCGGGCGGAGCTCCTACGAGCAGTACTTC. Translation gives CASSPLGRSSYEQYF.

This clonotype was detected many times. The chain is built from TRBV10-3 and TRBJ2-7, with 7 positions matching TRBD1. The ends lost 2 bases at V and 2 bases at J; junction bases unmatched: 6. Germline V gene sequence: CDR1 ENHRY, CDR2 SYGVKD. The CDR3 is 15 amino acids. For the CDR3, the DNA is TGTGCCATCAGTGAGGGGGACAGAACAACCTACGAGCAGTACTTC. Protein sequence: CAISEGDRTTYEQYF.

Ten or more counts support this clonotype. The CDR3 nucleotides are TGTGCCAGCGGTGGGTTGGGGCCGAATTCACCCCTCCACTTT. This sequence encodes CASGGLGPNSPLHF. The rearrangement joins TRBV5-4 to TRBJ1-6, with a weak D call TRBD1 (5 bases). This CDR3 spans 14 amino acids. Trimming left V 7 bases short and J 7 bases short, with 15 bases between. CDR1 and CDR2 (germline): SGHNT, YYREEE (reference sequence).

This clonotype was detected a few times. This sequence joins TRBV7-8 and TRBJ2-5; D not certain. This CDR3 spans 15 amino acids. The germline V gene has CDR1 SGHVS and CDR2 FQNEAQ. Trimming took off 3 bases at V and 2 bases at J, with 13 bases between the two ends. CDR3 sequence reads: CASSLKRANQETQYF. Written as DNA, the CDR3 is TGTGCCAGCAGCTTGAAAAGGGCAAATCAAGAGACCCAGTACTTC.

The chain is built from TRBV9 and TRBJ2-7; D call uncertain. In germline, CDR1 is SGDLS, CDR2 YYNGEE. Trimming took off 4 bases at V and 3 bases at J, with 14 bases between the two ends. This CDR3 region has 14 residues. The CDR3, as DNA: TGTGCCAGCAGCCAAGGCTTAGGAATCTACGAGCAGTACTTC. Amino acid sequence: CASSQGLGIYEQYF.

On this clonotype itself: One end of the junction does not line up with germline, which may come from a read error. This rearrangement joins TRBV7-2 to TRBJ1-1; TRBD1 might be the D (6 bases). CDR1 and CDR2 (germline): SGHTA, FQGNSA. This CDR3 region has 14 residues. The CDR3 nucleotides read TGTGCCAGCGTGAACAGGGCCTTCGAAGTGGAAGCTTCCTTT. It yields the protein CASVNRAFEVEASF.

The table lists this clonotype with a few counts. The chain links TRBV7-3 to TRBJ2-7; D remains unclear. V lost 2 bases and J 0 bases, leaving 14 bases between the germline ends. In germline, CDR1 is SGHTA, CDR2 FQGTGA. The CDR3 runs 16 residues. The DNA of the CDR3 is TGTGCCAGCAGCTTATCGCCCATCCGGAGCTCCTACGAGCAGTACTTC. Protein product: CASSLSPIRSSYEQYF.

V gene TRBV5-1 combines with J gene TRBJ1-5; D is uncertain. The CDR3 spans 15 residues. Per germline, CDR1 SGHRS and CDR2 YFSETQ. V lost 0 bases, J lost 7 bases, and 14 bases lay in between. The CDR3: CASSLGVGITQPQHF. Here the CDR3 DNA reads TGCGCCAGCAGCTTGGGGGTGGGGATCACGCAGCCCCAGCATTTT. Based on the CDR3 plus reference TRBV5-1 and TRBJ1-5, the full variable domain is KAGVTQTPRYLIKTRGQQVTLSCSPISGHRSVSWYQQTPGQGLQFLFEYFSETQRNKGNFPGRFSGRQFSNSRSEMNVSTLELGDSALYLCASSLGVGITQPQHFGDGTRLSIL.

The rearrangement joins TRBV24-1 to TRBJ2-7; 7 positions agree with TRBD1. CDR3 size: 13 residues. Per the germline V gene, CDR1 is KGHDR and CDR2 is SFDVKD. CDR3 region: CASRDSISYEQYF. The CDR3 coding sequence is TGTGCTAGCCGGGACAGCATCTCCTACGAGCAGTACTTC.